Below, one TCR beta chain is given with its context. Its antigen is unidentified. The data are from a study of shared clonotypes between healthy human individuals. Study at large: A couple of women and three men aged 18 to 49 made up the donors. Each donor had three CD4 naive, three CD4 memory, two CD8 naive and one CD8 memory plate.

At the deep level, the assay was run. The repertoire was sequenced with immunoSEQ multiplex PCR; TCRdb's copy has only in-frame clones and lacks some. The sample gives roughly 550,000 clones, just under 97% of which show up once; approximately 0.1% is in the top ten. Study results and limitations: Of the naive CD4 clonotypes, around 5% were shared across four donors.

The CDR3 length is 19 residues. The germline gives CDR1 SGHAT, CDR2 FQDESV (reference sequence). J gave up 1 base and V 5 bases, and 17 bases lay outside the gene matches. Naive-designated CD8 cells lacked CD45RO, were positively enriched for CCR7, and omitted terminally differentiated effector memory CD45RA+ cells. The rearrangement uses TRBV11-1 and TRBJ2-3; TRBD2 agrees at 8 bases. Sequences were obtained from naive CD8+ T cells sorted from blood. The receptor's source is a woman aged 25 to 45 in good health. CDR3 nucleotide sequence: TGTGCCAGCAGCGGACTTCGGGAGGGCCGAGAGAGTGGCACAGATACGCAGTATTTT. Translated: CASSGLREGRESGTDTQYF.